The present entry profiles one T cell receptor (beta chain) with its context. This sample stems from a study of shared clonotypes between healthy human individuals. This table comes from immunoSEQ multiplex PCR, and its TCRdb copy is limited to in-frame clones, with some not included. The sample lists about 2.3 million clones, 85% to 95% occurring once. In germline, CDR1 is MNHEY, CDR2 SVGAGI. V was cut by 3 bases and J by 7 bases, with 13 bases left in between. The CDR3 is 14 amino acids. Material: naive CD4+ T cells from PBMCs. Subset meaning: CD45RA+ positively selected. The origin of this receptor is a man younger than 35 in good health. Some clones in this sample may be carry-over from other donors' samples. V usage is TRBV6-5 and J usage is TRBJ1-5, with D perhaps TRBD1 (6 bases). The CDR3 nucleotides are TGTGCCAGCAGTTATTCCAGGGGCGCCCAGCCCCAGCATTTT. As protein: CASSYSRGAQPQHF.